These T cell receptor beta chains were read from a single sample in a study of blood T cell repertoires in COVID-19. Assay used: immunoSEQ multiplex PCR; TCRdb lists only in-frame clones, some missing. There are just over 300,000 clones in the sample; just over 85% occur only once, and 4% to 5% lies in the top ten. Sample: PBMCs or T cells enriched from blood (not recorded which). The receptors stem from a man younger than 45 who had recovered from COVID-19. Both conserved end residues are part of each CDR3. The D gene is left open where the match is weak. The listing skips clone size in some rows; elsewhere it reads once, few, many or a size class.

J	size	V	D	CDR3	DNA
TRBJ2-1	.	TRBV18	TRBD1	CASSETTGGNEQFF	TGTGCCAGCTCAGAAACGACAGGGGGCAATGAGCAGTTCTTC
TRBJ1-2	.	TRBV7-9	.	CASSPLGVATNYGYTF	TGTGCCAGCAGCCCCCTAGGAGTTGCGACTAACTATGGCTACACCTTC
TRBJ1-4	.	TRBV27	.	CASSLAGQQNEKLFF	TGTGCCAGCAGTTTGGCAGGACAGCAGAATGAAAAACTGTTTTTT
TRBJ2-7	once	TRBV12-3/TRBV12-4	.	CASSLERAAGQYF	TGTGCCAGCAGTTTGGAGAGGGCCGCAGGGCAGTACTTC
TRBJ2-3	.	TRBV7-9	.	CASSPFRGATDTQYF	TGTGCCAGCAGCCCATTTCGGGGGGCGACAGATACGCAGTATTTT
TRBJ2-1	.	TRBV3-1/TRBV3-2	.	CASSQNRGIGNEQFF	TGTGCCAGCAGCCAAAATCGAGGTATTGGAAATGAGCAGTTCTTC
TRBJ2-2	.	TRBV5-5	TRBD1	CASSAQGASGTGELFF	TGTGCCAGCAGCGCCCAGGGGGCCAGTGGCACCGGGGAGCTGTTTTTT
TRBJ1-1	.	TRBV27	.	CASSSRRVLNTEAFF	TGTGCCAGCAGTTCCCGTCGGGTCCTGAACACTGAAGCTTTCTTT
TRBJ1-4	.	TRBV6-1	.	CASSEANRVTNEKLFF	TGTGCCAGCAGTGAAGCTAACAGGGTGACTAATGAAAAACTGTTTTTT
TRBJ1-5	.	TRBV21-1	.	CASSKGAGGDSNQPQHF	TGTGCCAGCAGCAAAGGGGCGGGGGGGGACAGCAATCAGCCCCAGCATTTT
TRBJ1-1	.	TRBV30	.	CAWRPDRNTEAFF	TGTGCCTGGAGACCAGACAGGAACACTGAAGCTTTCTTT
TRBJ1-4	.	TRBV6-4	.	CASSVIPGAGEKLFF	TGTGCCAGCAGTGTGATCCCAGGGGCGGGTGAAAAACTGTTTTTT
TRBJ2-1	.	TRBV10-3	TRBD1	CATEPGQGYNEQFF	TGTGCCACGGAACCGGGACAGGGGTACAATGAGCAGTTCTTC
TRBJ1-3	.	TRBV25-1	TRBD1	CASSEYFWTGSSGNTIYF	TGTGCCAGCAGTGAATATTTCTGGACAGGGAGCTCTGGAAACACCATATATTTT
TRBJ1-2	once	TRBV28	.	CASTAERLRGYGYTF	TGTGCCAGCACCGCCGAGAGGCTCCGAGGCTATGGCTACACCTTC
TRBJ2-3	.	TRBV5-4	TRBD2	CASSLRLAGDDTQYF	TGTGCCAGCAGCTTGCGGCTAGCGGGAGACGATACGCAGTATTTT
TRBJ2-6	.	TRBV18	TRBD1	CASSRSTGSDTGANVLTF	TGTGCCAGCTCACGATCGACAGGGAGCGATACTGGGGCCAACGTCCTGACTTTC
TRBJ2-1	.	TRBV29-1	.	CSVAGSMGPYNEQFF	TGCAGCGTTGCGGGGTCTATGGGCCCCTACAATGAGCAGTTCTTC
TRBJ1-5	.	TRBV3-1/TRBV3-2	.	CASSQDSQGGQPQHF	TGTGCCAGCAGCCAAGATAGCCAGGGAGGTCAGCCCCAGCATTTT
TRBJ1-1	once	TRBV2	TRBD1	CASSDRQGRTEAFF	TGTGCCAGCAGCGACCGACAGGGAAGAACTGAAGCTTTCTTT
TRBJ2-5	.	TRBV24-1	TRBD1	CATSERTGQETQYF	TGTGCCACCAGTGAAAGGACAGGGCAAGAGACCCAGTACTTC
TRBJ2-7	.	TRBV6-5	TRBD1	CASTKWDRGFHEQYF	TGTGCCAGCACCAAGTGGGACAGGGGGTTCCACGAGCAGTACTTC
TRBJ1-6	few	TRBV19	TRBD1	CASSIEGGLSSYNSPLHF	TGTGCCAGTAGTATAGAAGGGGGCCTCAGCTCCTATAATTCACCCCTCCACTTT
TRBJ1-1	.	TRBV15	TRBD1	CATSTGTGVTAFF	TGTGCCACCAGCACCGGGACAGGGGTTACGGCTTTCTTT
TRBJ1-2	once	TRBV4-2	.	CASSQVEGLAYGYTF	TGTGCCAGCAGCCAAGTTGAGGGATTGGCCTATGGCTACACCTTC
TRBJ1-2	.	TRBV5-1	TRBD1	CASSSVGQGLYGYTF	TGCGCCAGCAGCTCTGTAGGACAGGGACTATATGGCTACACCTTC
TRBJ2-7	.	TRBV9	.	CASSVRQDAAYEQYF	TGTGCCAGCAGCGTCAGACAGGACGCAGCCTACGAGCAGTACTTC
TRBJ2-3	.	TRBV18	.	CASSEENTDTQYF	TGTGCCAGCTCAGAGGAAAACACAGATACGCAGTATTTT
TRBJ2-5	.	TRBV11-2	.	CASEGPRKETQYF	TGTGCCAGCGAGGGTCCGCGAAAAGAGACCCAGTACTTC
TRBJ1-5	.	TRBV2	TRBD1	CASSLGQLSNQPQHF	TGTGCCAGCAGTCTGGGACAGTTGAGCAATCAGCCCCAGCATTTT
TRBJ1-5	.	TRBV21-1	.	CASSLPGDRVQPQHF	TGTGCCAGCAGCTTACCCGGGGACAGGGTTCAGCCCCAGCATTTT
TRBJ2-7	few	TRBV27	TRBD2	CASSSGLAAGEQYF	TGTGCCAGCAGTTCTGGACTAGCGGCAGGCGAGCAGTACTTC
TRBJ2-1	.	TRBV6-5	TRBD1	CASSYSKGGSYNEQFF	TGTGCCAGCAGTTACTCGAAAGGGGGCAGCTACAATGAGCAGTTCTTC
TRBJ2-2	.	TRBV6-2/TRBV6-3	.	CASSPGSPGTGELFF	TGTGCCAGCAGCCCGGGTAGCCCGGGCACCGGGGAGCTGTTTTTT
TRBJ2-3	.	TRBV3-1/TRBV3-2	.	CASSQEGALASTDTQYF	TGTGCCAGCAGCCAAGAGGGGGCCCTGGCTAGCACAGATACGCAGTATTTT
TRBJ1-1	.	TRBV30	TRBD1	CARRTGLNTEAFF	TGTGCCCGGAGGACAGGGCTGAACACTGAAGCTTTCTTT
TRBJ2-2	.	TRBV4-1	.	CASSRVTGNTGELFF	TGCGCCAGCAGCCGAGTGACAGGGAACACCGGGGAGCTGTTTTTT
TRBJ2-3	.	TRBV5-8	.	CASSRQVTTDTQYF	TGTGCCAGCAGCCGACAGGTTACCACAGATACGCAGTATTTT
TRBJ2-7	.	TRBV11-2	.	CASSWRGQYYEQYF	TGTGCCAGCAGCTGGAGGGGACAGTACTACGAGCAGTACTTC
TRBJ2-3	.	TRBV10-3	TRBD2	CAISPTSGGPYTDTQYF	TGTGCCATCAGCCCGACTAGCGGGGGGCCGTACACAGATACGCAGTATTTT
TRBJ2-3	.	TRBV5-1	.	CASSLAQGSADTQYF	TGCGCCAGCAGCTTGGCTCAGGGGAGTGCAGATACGCAGTATTTT
TRBJ1-2	.	TRBV29-1	.	CSVNGHGSGYGYTF	TGCAGCGTCAACGGACACGGTAGTGGGTATGGCTACACCTTC
TRBJ2-7	.	TRBV2	TRBD1	CASSVEDRGLDEQYF	TGTGCCAGCAGTGTTGAGGACAGGGGGCTCGACGAGCAGTACTTC
TRBJ1-2	.	TRBV28	.	CASSNHSPSQGTNYGYTF	TGTGCCAGCAGCAACCACAGCCCGTCGCAGGGGACTAACTATGGCTACACCTTC
TRBJ2-7	.	TRBV9	TRBD1	CASSLGQGPYEQYF	TGTGCCAGCAGCCTGGGACAGGGCCCCTACGAGCAGTACTTC
TRBJ1-3	.	TRBV2	.	CASMRGGNTIYF	TGTGCCAGCATGAGGGGGGGAAACACCATATATTTT
TRBJ2-1	.	TRBV4-1	TRBD1	CASSQTSGTGDFF	TGCGCCAGCAGCCAAACATCCGGGACAGGGGATTTCTTC
TRBJ1-5	.	TRBV19	TRBD1	CASSIGTGGGGNQPQHF	TGTGCCAGTAGTATAGGGACAGGGGGCGGGGGTAATCAGCCCCAGCATTTT
TRBJ2-7	.	TRBV24-1	.	CATVVVPDEQYF	TGTGCCACCGTCGTTGTCCCCGACGAGCAGTACTTC
TRBJ1-2	.	TRBV29-1	TRBD1	CSVRSRGQSYGYTF	TGCAGCGTAAGGAGCAGGGGGCAGAGCTATGGCTACACCTTC
TRBJ1-1	.	TRBV20-1	.	CSAREDTEAFF	TGCAGTGCACGGGAGGACACTGAAGCTTTCTTT